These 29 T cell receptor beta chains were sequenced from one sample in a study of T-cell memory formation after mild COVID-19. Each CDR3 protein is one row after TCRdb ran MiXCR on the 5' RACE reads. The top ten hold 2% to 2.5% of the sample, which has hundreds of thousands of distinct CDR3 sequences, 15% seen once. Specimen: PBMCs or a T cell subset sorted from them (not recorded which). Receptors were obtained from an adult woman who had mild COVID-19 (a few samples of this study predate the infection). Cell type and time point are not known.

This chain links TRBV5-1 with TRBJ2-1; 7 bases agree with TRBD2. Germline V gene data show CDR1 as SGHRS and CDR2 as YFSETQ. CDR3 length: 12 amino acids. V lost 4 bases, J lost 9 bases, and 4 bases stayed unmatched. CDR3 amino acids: CASSLGGVEQFF. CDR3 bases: TGCGCCAGCAGCCTGGGAGGGGTTGAGCAGTTCTTC.

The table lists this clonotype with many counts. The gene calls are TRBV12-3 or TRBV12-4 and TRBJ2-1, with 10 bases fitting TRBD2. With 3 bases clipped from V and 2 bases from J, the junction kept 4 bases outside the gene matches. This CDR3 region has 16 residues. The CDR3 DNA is TGTGCCAGCAGTTTCGGCACTAGCGGGGCCTACAATGAGCAGTTCTTC. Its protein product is CASSFGTSGAYNEQFF.

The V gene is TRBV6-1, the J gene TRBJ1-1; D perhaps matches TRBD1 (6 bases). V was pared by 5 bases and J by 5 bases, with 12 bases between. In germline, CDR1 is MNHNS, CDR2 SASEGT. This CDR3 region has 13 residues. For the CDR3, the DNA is TGTGCCAGCAGTCTCCAGGACAGAACTGAAGCTTTCTTT. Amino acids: CASSLQDRTEAFF.

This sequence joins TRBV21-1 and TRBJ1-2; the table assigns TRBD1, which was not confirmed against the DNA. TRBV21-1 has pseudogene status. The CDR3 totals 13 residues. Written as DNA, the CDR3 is TGTGCCAGCAGCAACCCCCTTGATAATGGCTACACCTTC. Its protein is CASSNPLDNGYTF.

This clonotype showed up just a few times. The CDR3 DNA is TGTGCCAGCCCAGCCGACAGACTCCAGGAGGTGGCTTTCTTT. This codes for CASPADRLQEVAFF. J is TRBJ1-1 and V is TRBV2, with a possible D match to TRBD1 (5 bases). The germline gives CDR1 SNHLY, CDR2 FYNNEI. V lost 8 bases to trimming and J lost 11 bases, with 24 bases between them. The CDR3 loop spans 14 amino acids. The full variable domain, with the rest looked up from reference TRBV2 and TRBJ1-1, is EPEVTQTPSHQVTQMGQEVILRCVPISNHLYFYWYRQILGQKVEFLVSFYNNEISEKSEIFDDQFSVERPDGSNFTLKIRSTKLEDSAMYFCASPADRLQEVAFFGQGTRLTVV.

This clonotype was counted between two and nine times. The CDR3 region is CASSTGTSGGADTQYF. The CDR3, as DNA: TGCGCCAGCAGCACCGGGACTAGCGGGGGGGCAGATACGCAGTATTTT. This chain connects TRBV5-1 to TRBJ2-3, with 16 positions matching TRBD2. Trimming at V came to 4 bases and at J to 4 bases, leaving 3 bases not matched to a gene. The CDR3 sequence is 16 residues long. Germline V lookup: CDR1 SGHRS, CDR2 YFSETQ.

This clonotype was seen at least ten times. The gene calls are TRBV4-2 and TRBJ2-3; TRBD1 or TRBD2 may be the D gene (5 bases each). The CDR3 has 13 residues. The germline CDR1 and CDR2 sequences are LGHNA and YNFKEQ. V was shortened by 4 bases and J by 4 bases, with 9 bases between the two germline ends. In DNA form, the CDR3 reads TGTGCCAGCAGCCCGCAGGGAGCAGATACGCAGTATTTT. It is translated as CASSPQGADTQYF.

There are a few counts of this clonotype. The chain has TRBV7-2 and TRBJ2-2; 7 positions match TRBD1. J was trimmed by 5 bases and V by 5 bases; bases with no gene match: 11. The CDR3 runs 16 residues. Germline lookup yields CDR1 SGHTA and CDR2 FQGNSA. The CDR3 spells CASSPQPGQITGELFF. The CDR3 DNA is TGTGCCAGCAGCCCCCAACCGGGACAGATTACCGGGGAGCTGTTTTTT.

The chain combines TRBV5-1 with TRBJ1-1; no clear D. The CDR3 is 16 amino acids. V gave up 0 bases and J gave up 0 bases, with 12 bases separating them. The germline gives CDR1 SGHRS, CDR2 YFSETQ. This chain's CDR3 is CASSLDGMRVNTEAFF. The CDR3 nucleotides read TGCGCCAGCAGCTTGGACGGTATGAGGGTGAACACTGAAGCTTTCTTT. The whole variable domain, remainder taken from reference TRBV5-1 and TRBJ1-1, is KAGVTQTPRYLIKTRGQQVTLSCSPISGHRSVSWYQQTPGQGLQFLFEYFSETQRNKGNFPGRFSGRQFSNSRSEMNVSTLELGDSALYLCASSLDGMRVNTEAFFGQGTRLTVV.

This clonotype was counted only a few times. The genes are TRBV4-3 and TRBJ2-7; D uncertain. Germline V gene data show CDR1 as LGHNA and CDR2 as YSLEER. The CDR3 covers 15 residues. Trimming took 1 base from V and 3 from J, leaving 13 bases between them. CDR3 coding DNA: TGCGCCAGCAGCCAAGCGGCCGAGCCCTACTACGAGCAGTACTTC. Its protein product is CASSQAAEPYYEQYF.

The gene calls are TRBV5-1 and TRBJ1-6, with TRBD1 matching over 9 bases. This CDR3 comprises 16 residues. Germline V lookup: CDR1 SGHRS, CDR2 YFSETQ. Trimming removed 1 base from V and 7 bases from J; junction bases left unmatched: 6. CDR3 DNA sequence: TGCGCCAGCAGCTTGACCGGGACAGGGATCAATTCACCCCTCCACTTT. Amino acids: CASSLTGTGINSPLHF.

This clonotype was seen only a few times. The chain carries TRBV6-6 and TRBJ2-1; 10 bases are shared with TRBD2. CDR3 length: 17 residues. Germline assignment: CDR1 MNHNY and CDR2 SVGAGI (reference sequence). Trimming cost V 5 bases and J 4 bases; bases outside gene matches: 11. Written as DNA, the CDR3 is TGTGCCAGCAGTCCTCTTCCTAGCGGGAGCGTATACAATGAGCAGTTCTTC. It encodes CASSPLPSGSVYNEQFF.

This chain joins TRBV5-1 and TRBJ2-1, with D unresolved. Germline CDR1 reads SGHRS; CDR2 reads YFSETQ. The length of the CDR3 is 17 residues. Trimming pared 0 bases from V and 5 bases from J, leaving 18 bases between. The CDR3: CASSLGTILSYNNEQFF. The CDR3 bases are TGCGCCAGCAGCTTGGGGACGATCTTATCCTACAACAATGAGCAGTTCTTC.

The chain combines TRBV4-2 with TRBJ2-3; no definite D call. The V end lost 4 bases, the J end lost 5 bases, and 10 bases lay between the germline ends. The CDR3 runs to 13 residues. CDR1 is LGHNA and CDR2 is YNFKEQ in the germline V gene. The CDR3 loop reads CASSPPMGDTQYF. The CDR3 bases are TGTGCCAGCAGCCCCCCGATGGGAGATACGCAGTATTTT.

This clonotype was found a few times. CDR3 DNA: TGTGCCAGCAGTTACCGGGACAGCTTCGAGACCCAGTACTTC. Translating gives CASSYRDSFETQYF. The chain recombines TRBV5-6 with TRBJ2-5; 7 nucleotides agree with TRBD1. Germline V gene data show CDR1 as SGHDT and CDR2 as YYEEEE. V lost 5 bases and J lost 5; bases outside the gene matches: 9. The CDR3 loop spans 14 amino acids.

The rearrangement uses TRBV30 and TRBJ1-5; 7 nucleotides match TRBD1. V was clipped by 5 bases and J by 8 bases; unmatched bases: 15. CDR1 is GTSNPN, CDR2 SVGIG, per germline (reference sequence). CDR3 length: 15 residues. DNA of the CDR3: TGTGCCTGGTCTCGATGGAAGGGGGCGATTGAGCCCCAGCATTTT. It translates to CAWSRWKGAIEPQHF.

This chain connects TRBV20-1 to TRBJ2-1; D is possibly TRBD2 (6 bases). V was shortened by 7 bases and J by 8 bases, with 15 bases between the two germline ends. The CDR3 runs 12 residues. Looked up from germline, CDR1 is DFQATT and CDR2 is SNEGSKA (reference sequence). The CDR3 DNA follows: TGCAGTGGCTGGAGGGCCTCTGATGAGCAGTTCTTC. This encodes CSGWRASDEQFF.

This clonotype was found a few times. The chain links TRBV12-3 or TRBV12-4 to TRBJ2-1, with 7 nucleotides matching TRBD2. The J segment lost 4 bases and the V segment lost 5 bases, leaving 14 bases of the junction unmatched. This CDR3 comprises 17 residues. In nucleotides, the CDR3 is TGTGCCAGCAGTACTCTAAGAGCGGGGCAGATTTACAATGAGCAGTTCTTC. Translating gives CASSTLRAGQIYNEQFF.

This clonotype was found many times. Written as DNA, the CDR3 is TGTGCCAGCAGCCAAGTAACCGCGGGGAACACTGAAGCTTTCTTT. The encoded protein is CASSQVTAGNTEAFF. The rearrangement links TRBV4-2 to TRBJ1-1; D ambiguous. The V and J ends lost 1 base and 1 base respectively, with 10 bases between them. Germline V gene lookup returns CDR1 LGHNA and CDR2 YNFKEQ. The CDR3 extends over 15 amino acids.

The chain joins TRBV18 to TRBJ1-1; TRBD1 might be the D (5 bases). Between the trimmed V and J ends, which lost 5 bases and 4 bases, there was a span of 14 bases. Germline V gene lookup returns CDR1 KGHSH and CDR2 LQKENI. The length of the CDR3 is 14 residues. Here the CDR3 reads CASSADQGFTEAFF. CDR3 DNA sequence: TGTGCCAGCTCAGCAGATCAGGGCTTCACTGAAGCTTTCTTT. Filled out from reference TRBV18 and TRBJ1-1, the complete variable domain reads NAGVMQNPRHLVRRRGQEARLRCSPMKGHSHVYWYRQLPEEGLKFMVYLQKENIIDESGMPKERFSAEFPKEGPSILRIQQVVRGDSAAYFCASSADQGFTEAFFGQGTRLTVV.

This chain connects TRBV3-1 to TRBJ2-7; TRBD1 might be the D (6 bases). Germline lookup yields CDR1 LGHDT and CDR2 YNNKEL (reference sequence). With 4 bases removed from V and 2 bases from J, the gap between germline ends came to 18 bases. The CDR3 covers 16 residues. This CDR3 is CASSPRTPGQTYEQYF. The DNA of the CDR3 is TGTGCCAGCAGCCCCAGGACCCCGGGACAAACCTACGAGCAGTACTTC.

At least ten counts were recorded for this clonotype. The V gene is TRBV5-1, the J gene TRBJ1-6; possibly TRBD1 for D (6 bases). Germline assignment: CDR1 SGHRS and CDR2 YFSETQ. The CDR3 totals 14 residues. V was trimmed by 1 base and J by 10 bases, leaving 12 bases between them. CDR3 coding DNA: TGCGCCAGCAGCTTGAGGGGGGACACCTCACCCCTCCACTTT. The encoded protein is CASSLRGDTSPLHF.

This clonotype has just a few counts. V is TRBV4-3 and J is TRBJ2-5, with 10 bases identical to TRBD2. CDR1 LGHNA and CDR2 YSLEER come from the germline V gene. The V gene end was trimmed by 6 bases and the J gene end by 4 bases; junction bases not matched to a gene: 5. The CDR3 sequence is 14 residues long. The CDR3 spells CASSQRTSGETQYF. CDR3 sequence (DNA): TGCGCCAGCAGTCAACGGACTAGCGGAGAGACCCAGTACTTC.

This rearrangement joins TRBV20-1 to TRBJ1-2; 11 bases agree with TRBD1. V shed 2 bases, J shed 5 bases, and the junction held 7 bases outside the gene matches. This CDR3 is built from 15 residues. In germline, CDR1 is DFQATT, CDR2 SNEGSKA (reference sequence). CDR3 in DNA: TGCAGTGCTAGAACAGGACAGGGGGCGGTTTATGGCTACACCTTC. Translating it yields CSARTGQGAVYGYTF.

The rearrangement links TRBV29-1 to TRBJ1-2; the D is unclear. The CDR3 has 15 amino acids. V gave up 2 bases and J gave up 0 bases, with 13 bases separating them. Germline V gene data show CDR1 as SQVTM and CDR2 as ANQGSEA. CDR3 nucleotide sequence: TGCAGCGTTGAAACCCGACAAGCCTCTAACTATGGCTACACCTTC. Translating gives CSVETRQASNYGYTF.

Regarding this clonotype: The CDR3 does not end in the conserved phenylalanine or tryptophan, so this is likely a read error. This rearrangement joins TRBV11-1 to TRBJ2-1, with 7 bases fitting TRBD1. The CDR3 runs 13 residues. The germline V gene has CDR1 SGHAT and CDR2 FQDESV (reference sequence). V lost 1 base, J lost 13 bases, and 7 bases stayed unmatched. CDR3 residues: CASSLGDREVQFL. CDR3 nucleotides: TGTGCCAGCAGCTTAGGAGACAGGGAAGTTCAGTTCCTC.

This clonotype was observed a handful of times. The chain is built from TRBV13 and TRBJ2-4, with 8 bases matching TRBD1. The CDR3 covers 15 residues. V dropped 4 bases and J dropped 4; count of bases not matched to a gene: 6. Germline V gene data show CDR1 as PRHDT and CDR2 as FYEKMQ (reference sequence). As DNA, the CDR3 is TGTGCCAGCAGCTCGTATTACAGGGGGAAAAACATTCAGTACTTC. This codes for CASSSYYRGKNIQYF.

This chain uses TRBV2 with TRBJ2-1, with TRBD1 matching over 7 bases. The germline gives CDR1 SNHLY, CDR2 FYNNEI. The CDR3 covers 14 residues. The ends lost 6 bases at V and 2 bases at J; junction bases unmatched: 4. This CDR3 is CASRRGGTYNEQFF. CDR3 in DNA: TGTGCCAGCAGACGAGGGGGCACCTACAATGAGCAGTTCTTC.

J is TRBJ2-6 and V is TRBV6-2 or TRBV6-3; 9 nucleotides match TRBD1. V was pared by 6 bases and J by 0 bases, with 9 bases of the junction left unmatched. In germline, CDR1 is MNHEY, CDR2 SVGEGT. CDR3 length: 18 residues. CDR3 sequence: CASSPPGQGRSGANVLTF. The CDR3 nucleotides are TGTGCCAGCAGCCCGCCGGGACAGGGCCGCTCTGGGGCCAACGTCCTGACTTTC.